This T cell receptor (beta chain) was sequenced for a study of PD-1 blockade in classical Hodgkin lymphoma. On the study more broadly: Patients were treated with nivolumab at 3 mg/kg, and this was given intravenously every 2 weeks. General study findings and limits: Complete responders' baseline diversity resembled that of newly diagnosed patients. By C4D1 there was a significant rise in CD4+ TCR diversity but not in CD8+ TCR diversity. Newly diagnosed patients were said to have less baseline TCR diversity than healthy donors did.

For this clone: The antigen remains undetermined.

Sequenced by immunoSEQ multiplex PCR; TCRdb stores in-frame clones only, minus some. This table holds some 15,000 clones, around 78% found once. V was trimmed by 2 bases and J by 6 bases, leaving 14 bases between them. The CDR3 totals 15 residues. Germline CDR1 is KGHSH and CDR2 is LQKENI. The time point here: cycle 4 day 1 (C4D1), after less than 7 weeks of nivolumab. Each of the patients experienced relapse following autologous stem cell transplantation, and their brentuximab vedotin exposure differed. Purification of CD4+ T cells from thawed PBMCs was performed via magnetic negative selection. The chain couples TRBV18 to TRBJ2-1; possibly TRBD2 for D (5 bases). The TCR originated in a human donor with classical Hodgkin lymphoma. The starting material was CD4+ T cells from blood, obtained before the fourth cycle of nivolumab. The CDR3 loop is CASSPTPTTRNEQFF. The CDR3 DNA reads TGTGCCAGCTCACCAACCCCGACTACCCGCAATGAGCAGTTCTTC.